A single sample gave rise to the 10 T cell receptor beta chains below, sequenced in a study of cytomegalovirus exposure and HLA in healthy donors. With 60 Vbeta and 13 Jbeta primers, the PCR was carried out. Assay used: immunoSEQ multiplex PCR; TCRdb lists only in-frame clones, some missing. Of about 140,000 clones listed, 70% to 80% are singletons. What was sequenced was PBMCs. These receptors all stem from a female donor in good health and CMV-seronegative.

This chain uses TRBV7-6 with TRBJ1-1, with TRBD1 matching 7 bases. Germline CDR1 is SGHVS and CDR2 is FNYEAQ. The CDR3 length is 15 residues. Unmatched junction bases numbered 6, after V lost 1 base and J lost 4 bases. CDR3 bases: TGTGCCAGCAGCTTAGATGCAGGGGGAGGCACTGAAGCTTTCTTT. Residues: CASSLDAGGGTEAFF.

The chain uses TRBV4-2 and TRBJ2-7, with 8 bases identical to TRBD2. Germline-derived CDR1 and CDR2 are LGHNA and YNFKEQ. The CDR3 spans 19 residues. Germline trimming cut 0 bases from V and 4 bases from J; bases unmatched to any gene: 17. The CDR3 sequence is CASSQDHRARASGPYEQYF. For the CDR3, the DNA is TGTGCCAGCAGCCAAGATCACAGGGCCCGGGCTAGCGGGCCGTACGAGCAGTACTTC.

The CDR3, as DNA: TGTGCCAGCACCCCCTCCGGGGGGACAGGGTATGGCGGGGAGCTGTTTTTT. This encodes CASTPSGGTGYGGELFF. This chain uses TRBV27 with TRBJ2-2; 9 bases map to TRBD1. The CDR3 is 17 amino acids. V lost 7 bases and J lost 7; bases outside the gene matches: 16. Germline V lookup: CDR1 MNHEY, CDR2 SMNVEV (reference sequence).

The table lists this clone with a few counts. The V call is TRBV5-4, the J call TRBJ2-7; no reliable D call. The CDR3 has 12 residues. Germline V gene sequence: CDR1 SGHNT, CDR2 YYREEE (reference sequence). Trimming stripped 4 bases from V and 7 bases from J, with 12 bases between. DNA of the CDR3: TGTGCCAGCAGCGAGACGGGTTGGGAGCAGTACTTC. Translation gives CASSETGWEQYF.

The gene calls are TRBV5-6 and TRBJ2-7; TRBD1 aligns across 10 bases. The CDR3 loop spans 16 amino acids. Germline V gene lookup returns CDR1 SGHDT and CDR2 YYEEEE. J gave up 1 base and V 0 bases, and 4 bases lay outside the gene matches. The CDR3 protein is CASSLVGQGTSYEQYF. The CDR3 DNA is TGTGCCAGCAGCTTGGTGGGACAGGGGACTTCCTACGAGCAGTACTTC.

This chain uses TRBV5-1 with TRBJ1-1; 11 nucleotides line up with TRBD1. The trim removed 3 bases at V and 2 bases at J, leaving 3 bases unmatched. CDR1 and CDR2 (germline): SGHRS, YFSETQ. The CDR3 is 15 amino acids. The CDR3 DNA is TGCGCCAGCAGCTCTCGGACAGGGGGCAACACTGAAGCTTTCTTT. The encoded protein is CASSSRTGGNTEAFF.

The V gene is TRBV29-1, the J gene TRBJ1-2; 8 positions match TRBD1. Trimming took 5 bases from V and 4 from J; bases not matched to a gene: 6. The CDR3 spans 13 residues. Per the germline V gene, CDR1 is SQVTM and CDR2 is ANQGSEA. As DNA, the CDR3 is TGCAGCGTTATAGCCGGGACAGGCTATGGCTACACCTTC. Amino acids: CSVIAGTGYGYTF.

The rearrangement joins TRBV6-1 to TRBJ1-4, with a possible D match to TRBD1 (6 bases). This CDR3 spans 14 amino acids. CDR1 is MNHNS and CDR2 is SASEGT in the germline V gene. Trimming pared 7 bases from V and 7 bases from J, leaving 16 bases between. CDR3 in amino acids: CASTWGQGREKLFF. In nucleotides, the CDR3 is TGTGCCAGCACTTGGGGGCAGGGGCGTGAAAAACTGTTTTTT.

This chain links TRBV6-1 with TRBJ2-7; 8 bases map to TRBD2. The CDR3 loop spans 13 amino acids. After removal of 4 bases from V and 4 bases from J, the junction contained 3 bases not matched to a gene. CDR1 is MNHNS, CDR2 SASEGT, per germline. CDR3 coding DNA: TGTGCCAGCAGTGCGTTAGCGGGATACGAGCAGTACTTC. It specifies CASSALAGYEQYF.

This sequence joins TRBV11-3 and TRBJ2-6, with 9 bases matching TRBD1. Germline V CDR1 and CDR2: SGHNT, YENEEA. With V trimmed by 5 bases and J by 0 bases, 11 bases remained unmatched. The CDR3 has 19 amino acids. This CDR3 is CASSPGTGLRSSGANVLTF. For the CDR3, the DNA is TGTGCCAGCAGCCCCGGGACAGGGCTGAGAAGCTCTGGGGCCAACGTCCTGACTTTC.